This T cell receptor (beta chain) was captured in a study of CD8 T cells in ankylosing spondylitis. General observations from the study: Reportedly, significant enrichment of disease-linked clones occurred in matched ankylosing spondylitis synovial fluid. Relatively rare in peripheral blood, disease-linked clones were also CD8+. Seemingly characteristic of ankylosing spondylitis blood was a TCR beta motif consisting of eight highly homologous variants. In synovial fluid and blood from reactive arthritis, some motif variants were previously reported.

Generation of TCR beta libraries employed quantitative 5'-RACE incorporating molecular barcodes. MiXCR, run by TCRdb on the 5' RACE reads, gives a single entry per CDR3 protein. The profile shows 200,000 to 250,000 distinct CDR3 sequences, around 7.9% of them singletons. The CDR3 loop spans 16 amino acids. V trimming: 2 bases; J trimming: 6 bases; junction bases outside the gene matches: 10. This clonotype appeared a few times. The antigen remains undetermined. This rearrangement joins TRBV12-3 or TRBV12-4 to TRBJ2-7; 10 bases match TRBD2. The clonotype originates from a male donor with ankylosing spondylitis. The sequenced material came from blood, either unsorted or a sorted T cell fraction (not recorded which). DNA for the CDR3: TGTGCCAGCAGTTTAACCAATAGCGGGAGGTATCTCGAGCAGTACTTC. It yields the protein CASSLTNSGRYLEQYF.